Below are 32 T cell receptor beta chains sequenced from a single sample in a study of post-analysis software for immune sequencing data. These receptors have no known antigen. Incorporated into the TCR beta cDNA libraries were unique molecular identifiers, which served to reduce PCR and sequencing biases. From the PCR reads, TCRdb called clonotypes with MiXCR, one entry per CDR3 protein. The sample records under 900,000 distinct CDR3 sequences, roughly 58% being singletons. Findings and limits, study-wide: Among roughly five TRBV segments more frequent in patients than controls were TRBV5-6, TRBV5-1 and TRBV20-1.

The source material was blood. Receptors were obtained from a girl aged 10 to 17 with multiple sclerosis.

The chain combines TRBV12-3 or TRBV12-4 with TRBJ2-5, with unresolved D. Gene TRBJ2-7 matches the end of the DNA better, so the J call may be wrong. The CDR3 extends over 12 amino acids. CDR3 sequence reads: CASSFSVHEQYF. CDR3 nucleotide sequence: TGTGCCAGCAGTTTTTCGGTTCACGAGCAGTACTTC.

The chain links TRBV5-1 to TRBJ1-2, with D uncertain. The CDR3 consists of 18 residues. The germline V gene encodes CDR1 SGHRS and CDR2 YFSETQ. V lost 0 bases to trimming and J lost 4 bases, with 22 bases between them. CDR3 nucleotide sequence: TGCGCCAGCAGCTTGGAAGGGTCCGGGCAGAGAAGGACCTATGGCTACACCTTC. Protein product: CASSLEGSGQRRTYGYTF.

The CDR3 loop is CASSVGLGSYEQYF. In nucleotides, the CDR3 is TGTGCCAGCAGCGTGGGACTAGGCTCCTACGAGCAGTACTTC. V usage is TRBV9 and J usage is TRBJ2-5; 8 bases match TRBD2. The tail of the sequence fits TRBJ2-7 better, so the J call may be wrong. The CDR3 contains 14 residues. Germline assignment: CDR1 SGDLS and CDR2 YYNGEE.

The chain carries TRBV6-6 and TRBJ2-5, with D possibly TRBD1 on 7 matching bases. The V gene lost 6 bases and the J gene lost 2 bases, with 16 bases spanning the gap. This CDR3 has 15 amino acids. Germline loops: CDR1 MNHNY, CDR2 SVGAGI (reference sequence). CDR3 bases: TGTGCCAGCAGCCAGGGGGGCGGGATACAAGAGACCCAGTACTTC. Translating gives CASSQGGGIQETQYF.

V usage is TRBV5-1 and J usage is TRBJ2-3, with TRBD1 matching 10 bases. Germline values: CDR1 SGHRS, CDR2 YFSETQ. V trimming: 0 bases; J trimming: 2 bases; junction bases outside the gene matches: 12. The CDR3 consists of 19 residues. The CDR3 reads CASSLAWGQGTRDTDTQYF. In DNA form, the CDR3 reads TGCGCCAGCAGCTTGGCCTGGGGACAGGGGACGCGCGACACAGATACGCAGTATTTT. Supplemented by reference TRBV5-1 and TRBJ2-3, the full variable domain reads KAGVTQTPRYLIKTRGQQVTLSCSPISGHRSVSWYQQTPGQGLQFLFEYFSETQRNKGNFPGRFSGRQFSNSRSEMNVSTLELGDSALYLCASSLAWGQGTRDTDTQYFGPGTRLTVL.

The chain is built from TRBV12-3 or TRBV12-4 and TRBJ1-1; 7 bases match TRBD1. V shed 6 bases and J 4 bases; nucleotides not matched to a gene: 8. There are 14 residues in the CDR3. For the CDR3, the DNA is TGTGCCAGCAGACCGGGACAGAGGGTCACTGAAGCTTTCTTT. Amino acids: CASRPGQRVTEAFF.

This clonotype was observed a few times. The V call is TRBV5-5, the J call TRBJ1-1, with D maybe TRBD1 (6 bases). This CDR3 has 15 residues. Germline V gene sequence: CDR1 SGHKS, CDR2 YYEKEE (reference sequence). The germline V and J ends were trimmed by 5 bases and 4 bases, with 18 bases remaining between them. The CDR3 region is CASSSFLGGATEAFF. As DNA, the CDR3 is TGTGCCAGCAGTTCCTTTTTGGGGGGCGCCACTGAAGCTTTCTTT.

The chain carries TRBV6-1 and TRBJ2-5; 8 bases are shared with TRBD2. The CDR3 sequence is 16 residues long. Germline CDR1 reads MNHNS; CDR2 reads SASEGT. V shed 3 bases and J 2 bases; nucleotides not matched to a gene: 8. The CDR3 DNA follows: TGTGCCAGCAGTGATAGCCAGCGGGGGACTCAAGAGACCCAGTACTTC. It encodes CASSDSQRGTQETQYF.

The V and J genes are TRBV5-1 and TRBJ2-4, with 10 bases identical to TRBD1. Gene TRBJ2-7 matches the end of the DNA better, so the J call may be wrong. CDR3 size: 14 residues. Germline CDR1 is SGHRS and CDR2 is YFSETQ. The CDR3 region has the DNA TGCGCCAGCAGCCCGACAGGGGGCATAGGCGAGCAGTACTTC. Protein product: CASSPTGGIGEQYF.

J is TRBJ2-7 and V is TRBV15; a weak D match, TRBD2 (5 bases). The J call may be wrong; the DNA end is better matched by TRBJ2-5. Germline CDR1 and CDR2: LNHNV and YYDKDF (reference sequence). CDR3 length equals 16 residues. CDR3 coding DNA: TGTGCCACCAGCAGAGGGTTGGTGGGAGAGACGGAGACCCAGTACTTC. Its translation: CATSRGLVGETETQYF.

This clonotype showed up many times. This chain joins TRBV7-8 and TRBJ2-1, with TRBD2 matching 14 bases. CDR3 size: 18 residues. Per the germline V gene, CDR1 is SGHVS and CDR2 is FQNEAQ. V lost 5 bases to trimming and J lost 4 bases; unmatched junction nucleotides: 10. Here the CDR3 reads CASSEGTSGSREYNEQFF. CDR3 DNA sequence: TGTGCCAGCAGCGAAGGGACTAGCGGGAGCCGTGAATACAATGAGCAGTTCTTC.

This rearrangement joins TRBV7-3 to TRBJ2-1; 11 nucleotides match TRBD1. CDR1 SGHTA and CDR2 FQGTGA come from the germline V gene. The CDR3 runs 17 residues. J was trimmed by 0 bases and V by 5 bases; bases with no gene match: 6. The DNA of the CDR3 is TGTGCCAGCAGCCCACGGACAGGGGGCAGCTCCTACAATGAGCAGTTCTTC. Protein product: CASSPRTGGSSYNEQFF.

The rearrangement joins TRBV7-3 to TRBJ2-1; D ambiguous. The CDR3 extends over 14 amino acids. V lost 3 bases, J lost 7 bases, and 13 bases lay in between. Germline loops: CDR1 SGHTA, CDR2 FQGTGA. Here the CDR3 reads CASSFESRANEQFF. The CDR3 region has the DNA TGTGCCAGCAGCTTTGAGAGTAGAGCTAATGAGCAGTTCTTC.

This sequence joins TRBV5-1 and TRBJ1-1, with D possibly TRBD1 on 5 matching bases. The CDR3 runs 15 residues. V shed 4 bases and J shed 3 bases, with 16 bases lying between them. Germline-derived CDR1 and CDR2 are SGHRS and YFSETQ. The CDR3 sequence is CASSLRPRDDTEAFF. The DNA for the CDR3 is TGCGCCAGCAGCCTCCGGCCCCGGGACGACACTGAAGCTTTCTTT.

The chain recombines TRBV20-1 with TRBJ1-2; 7 bases are shared with TRBD1. The V gene end was trimmed by 4 bases and the J gene end by 3 bases; junction bases not matched to a gene: 2. Per germline, CDR1 DFQATT and CDR2 SNEGSKA (reference sequence). The CDR3 has 12 amino acids. The CDR3 reads CSAKGQDYGYTF. CDR3 coding DNA: TGCAGTGCTAAAGGACAGGACTATGGCTACACCTTC.

This clonotype was recorded a few times. The CDR3 protein is CSARSGLAGGADTQYF. The CDR3 bases are TGCAGTGCTAGGTCTGGACTAGCGGGAGGCGCAGATACGCAGTATTTT. This sequence joins TRBV20-1 and TRBJ2-3; 14 bases map to TRBD2. CDR3 length: 16 residues. The ends lost 3 bases at V and 4 bases at J; junction bases unmatched: 6. Germline assignment: CDR1 DFQATT and CDR2 SNEGSKA (reference sequence).

The rearrangement joins TRBV5-1 to TRBJ2-1, with D perhaps being TRBD1 or TRBD2 (6 bases each). The V and J ends lost 4 bases and 6 bases respectively, with 14 bases between them. The CDR3 is 14 amino acids. Germline-derived CDR1 and CDR2 are SGHRS and YFSETQ. The CDR3 region has the DNA TGCGCCAGCAGCCCAGGGGACTTCCGCAATGAGCAGTTCTTC. It codes for CASSPGDFRNEQFF.

The V and J genes are TRBV5-1 and TRBJ2-7; possibly TRBD1 for D (5 bases). This CDR3 contains 11 residues. The V gene's germline CDR1 is SGHRS and CDR2 YFSETQ. Trimming cost V 7 bases and J 3 bases, with 8 bases left between them. The CDR3 region is CASDRIYEQYF. For the CDR3, the DNA is TGCGCCAGCGACAGAATCTACGAGCAGTACTTC. The whole variable domain, filled in from reference TRBV5-1 and TRBJ2-7, reads KAGVTQTPRYLIKTRGQQVTLSCSPISGHRSVSWYQQTPGQGLQFLFEYFSETQRNKGNFPGRFSGRQFSNSRSEMNVSTLELGDSALYLCASDRIYEQYFGPGTRLTVT.

The chain employs TRBV7-2 and TRBJ2-1; 10 positions agree with TRBD1. Germline loops: CDR1 SGHTA, CDR2 FQGNSA. The CDR3 runs to 15 residues. The V and J ends lost 4 bases and 7 bases, in that order; junction bases with no gene match: 7. The CDR3 loop is CASSYDRGRRNEQFF. CDR3 DNA sequence: TGTGCCAGCAGCTACGACAGGGGGCGCAGAAATGAGCAGTTCTTC.

The genes are TRBV20-1 and TRBJ2-1; 12 bases line up with TRBD2. J gave up 8 bases and V 3 bases, and 5 bases lay outside the gene matches. Germline CDR1 and CDR2: DFQATT and SNEGSKA (reference sequence). The CDR3 totals 14 residues. CDR3 in amino acids: CSARVTSGRYEQFF. The CDR3 DNA reads TGCAGTGCTAGGGTGACTAGCGGGAGATATGAGCAGTTCTTC.

As concerns this clonotype: At one end, the junction sequence differs from germline, possibly due to a read error. The J gene is TRBJ1-2, the V gene TRBV7-2; 8 bases line up with TRBD1. Germline V CDR1 and CDR2: SGHTA, FQGNSA. The CDR3 is 15 residues long. For the CDR3, the DNA is TGTGCCTGCAGCCCCAAAGGACAGGGCGGGGGGGGCTACACCTTC. Protein product: CACSPKGQGGGGYTF. Drawing the rest from reference TRBV7-2 and TRBJ1-2, the complete variable domain is GAGVSQSPSNKVTEKGKDVELRCDPISGHTALYWYRQSLGQGLEFLIYFQGNSAPDKSGLPSDRFSAERTGGSVSTLTIQRTQQEDSAVYLCACSPKGQGGGGYTFGSGTRLTVV.

The rearrangement uses TRBV12-3 or TRBV12-4 and TRBJ2-7, with D hard to call. CDR3 size: 12 residues. The V end was cut by 5 bases, the J end by 12 bases, with 17 bases between. The CDR3 spells CASSPDGPSWYF. The CDR3 DNA sequence: TGTGCCAGCAGTCCGGACGGTCCCTCGTGGTACTTC.

This chain links TRBV5-1 with TRBJ2-4; 7 bases fit TRBD1. Gene TRBJ2-7 matches the end of the DNA better, so the J call may be wrong. Germline loops: CDR1 SGHRS, CDR2 YFSETQ. The CDR3 has 14 residues. The CDR3 DNA reads TGCGCCAGCAGCTTGACAGGGGCCGAGGGCGAGCAGTACTTC. This gives the protein CASSLTGAEGEQYF.

The V gene is TRBV5-5, the J gene TRBJ2-7; possibly TRBD2 for D (6 bases). Germline loops: CDR1 SGHKS, CDR2 YYEKEE (reference sequence). Trimming removed 0 bases at V and 7 bases at J, with 17 bases between. The CDR3 spans 15 residues. In DNA form, the CDR3 reads TGTGCCAGCAGCTTGGCCGGGGCGGGGTTAAGGGAGCAGTACTTC. Translation gives CASSLAGAGLREQYF.

This clonotype was observed once. The CDR3 nucleotides read TGTGCCAGCAGTGCAGGGGTCGGGTCACCCCTCCACTTT. This codes for CASSAGVGSPLHF. The V gene is TRBV6-1, the J gene TRBJ1-6; D is possibly TRBD1 (6 bases). V lost 4 bases and J lost 10, with 11 bases in between. The length of the CDR3 is 13 residues. Germline V gene lookup returns CDR1 MNHNS and CDR2 SASEGT.

The genes are TRBV3-1 and TRBJ2-1, with 8 positions matching TRBD1. This CDR3 is 16 amino acids long. CDR1 is LGHDT, CDR2 YNNKEL, per germline (reference sequence). The ends lost 3 bases at V and 3 bases at J; junction bases unmatched: 7. DNA for the CDR3: TGTGCCAGCAGCCAGTTTGGACAGGGAGGCTACAATGAGCAGTTCTTC. Its translation: CASSQFGQGGYNEQFF.

This clonotype appeared a few times. The V call is TRBV29-1, the J call TRBJ2-7, with unresolved D. With the DNA end fitting TRBJ2-5 better, the J assignment may be wrong. The CDR3 sequence is 12 residues long. Germline lookup yields CDR1 SQVTM and CDR2 ANQGSEA. CDR3 amino acids: CSVNPSLETQYF. The CDR3 DNA is TGCAGCGTTAATCCCAGTTTAGAGACCCAGTACTTC.

This clonotype was observed a handful of times. The chain employs TRBV29-1 and TRBJ2-4, with D possibly being TRBD2 (5 bases). The J call may be mistaken, given a closer DNA end match to TRBJ2-5. Germline CDR1 is SQVTM and CDR2 is ANQGSEA. This CDR3 contains 11 residues. For the CDR3, the DNA is TGCAGCGTAGACTGGGAGGAGACCCAGTACTTC. This translates into CSVDWEETQYF.

This clonotype has a count of ten or more. This rearrangement joins TRBV12-3 or TRBV12-4 to TRBJ2-7, with 12 nucleotides matching TRBD2. The V gene end was trimmed by 6 bases and the J gene end by 0 bases; junction bases not matched to a gene: 0. The CDR3 is made up of 14 amino acids. The CDR3 DNA reads TGTGCCAGCAGGACTAGCGGGAGCTCCTACGAGCAGTACTTC. As protein: CASRTSGSSYEQYF.

The rearrangement joins TRBV6-5 to TRBJ2-1; D is perhaps TRBD2 (6 bases). CDR1 is MNHEY and CDR2 is SVGAGI in the germline V gene. This CDR3 region has 15 residues. Trimming removed 2 bases from V and 6 bases from J, with 14 bases in between. CDR3 residues: CASSYRDSSLNEQFF. The DNA for the CDR3 is TGTGCCAGCAGTTACCGGGACTCCTCTCTCAATGAGCAGTTCTTC.

This clonotype was seen only a few times. DNA for the CDR3: TGCAGCGTTGGGACAGGGGGAACCTACGAGCAGTACTTC. Its translation: CSVGTGGTYEQYF. The V gene is TRBV29-1, the J gene TRBJ2-7; 10 positions agree with TRBD1. This CDR3 is 13 amino acids long. V was pared by 4 bases and J by 2 bases, with 2 bases of the junction left unmatched. Germline V lookup: CDR1 SQVTM, CDR2 ANQGSEA.

A remark on this clonotype: One end of the junction is discordant with germline, which a read error may explain. This chain links TRBV4-1 with TRBJ1-2; D unclear. This CDR3 comprises 14 residues. Germline V CDR1 and CDR2: MGHRA, YSYEKL. CDR3 in DNA: TGCGCCAGCAGCCAAGTAACGGGGTGGCATGGCTACATCTTC. Protein sequence: CASSQVTGWHGYIF.